Following are 17 T cell receptor beta chains from one sample sequenced in a study of cytomegalovirus exposure and HLA in healthy donors. Profiled with immunoSEQ multiplex PCR; TCRdb holds only in-frame clones, not every one. The sample consists of 55,000 to 70,000 clones, over 75% of them appearing once. The source material was PBMCs. These receptors originate from a woman in her 30s in good health and CMV-seronegative.

The chain links TRBV28 to TRBJ2-5; D uncertain. The CDR3 is 12 amino acids. V was cut by 3 bases and J by 5 bases, with 7 bases left in between. Germline loops: CDR1 MDHEN, CDR2 SYDVKM. The CDR3 loop reads CASSFVRETQYF. The CDR3 DNA follows: TGTGCCAGCAGTTTCGTCAGGGAGACCCAGTACTTC.

The rearrangement links TRBV30 to TRBJ1-4; 11 nucleotides line up with TRBD1. CDR1 and CDR2 from the germline V gene are GTSNPN and SVGIG (reference sequence). This CDR3 is 16 amino acids long. Trimming cost V 6 bases and J 2 bases; bases outside gene matches: 8. CDR3 nucleotide sequence: TGTGCCTGCCCGGACAGGGGGCATGGTACTAATGAAAAACTGTTTTTT. Its protein product is CACPDRGHGTNEKLFF. The whole variable domain, filled in from reference TRBV30 and TRBJ1-4, reads SQTIHQWPATLVQPVGSPLSLECTVEGTSNPNLYWYRQAAGRGLQLLFYSVGIGQISSEVPQNLSASRPQDRQFILSSKKLLLSDSGFYLCACPDRGHGTNEKLFFGSGTQLSVL.

This chain links TRBV19 with TRBJ1-1, with D maybe TRBD1 (5 bases). The CDR3 is made up of 14 amino acids. V lost 9 bases and J 5 bases, leaving 19 bases between the germline ends. Germline lookup yields CDR1 LNHDA and CDR2 SQIVND (reference sequence). For the CDR3, the DNA is TGTGCCAGCAGAAAATCTGGGGGGGGGACTGAAGCTTTCTTT. It codes for CASRKSGGGTEAFF.

This clone has only a few counts. CDR3: CASRAWDRAYNEQFF. DNA for the CDR3: TGTGCCAGTCGCGCTTGGGACAGGGCCTACAATGAGCAGTTCTTC. This chain joins TRBV27 and TRBJ2-1; the match to TRBD1 covers 9 bases. The J segment lost 2 bases and the V segment lost 9 bases, leaving 8 bases of the junction unmatched. In germline, CDR1 is MNHEY, CDR2 SMNVEV (reference sequence). The CDR3 is made up of 15 amino acids.

This rearrangement joins TRBV27 to TRBJ2-1; 7 positions match TRBD1. This CDR3 spans 16 amino acids. V was clipped by 6 bases and J by 4 bases; unmatched bases: 12. Germline values: CDR1 MNHEY, CDR2 SMNVEV (reference sequence). CDR3 in DNA: TGTGCCAGCAGCCCCCCCGTAGCAGGGGGTTACAATGAGCAGTTCTTC. Amino acid sequence: CASSPPVAGGYNEQFF.

The chain employs TRBV19 and TRBJ1-5; D possibly corresponds to TRBD1 (5 bases). The CDR3 is 13 amino acids. Germline CDR1 and CDR2: LNHDA and SQIVND (reference sequence). Trimming took 7 bases from V and 7 from J, leaving 14 bases between them. CDR3 residues: CASTRGAGQPQHF. The CDR3 coding sequence is TGTGCCAGTACCCGGGGCGCGGGACAGCCCCAGCATTTT. The full variable domain, in which reference TRBV19 and TRBJ1-5 provide the parts outside the CDR3, is DGGITQSPKYLFRKEGQNVTLSCEQNLNHDAMYWYRQDPGQGLRLIYYSQIVNDFQKGDIAEGYSVSREKKESFPLTVTSAQKNPTAFYLCASTRGAGQPQHFGDGTRLSIL.

This clone was recorded once. V is TRBV5-1 and J is TRBJ2-3; tentatively, D is TRBD1 (5 bases). Looked up from germline, CDR1 is SGHRS and CDR2 is YFSETQ. Deletions cut 1 base from V and 0 bases from J, with 9 bases between. This CDR3 contains 15 residues. This CDR3 reads CASSLTQVSTDTQYF. The CDR3, as DNA: TGCGCCAGCAGCTTGACACAGGTTAGCACAGATACGCAGTATTTT. The complete variable domain, with remaining parts taken from reference TRBV5-1 and TRBJ2-3, reads KAGVTQTPRYLIKTRGQQVTLSCSPISGHRSVSWYQQTPGQGLQFLFEYFSETQRNKGNFPGRFSGRQFSNSRSEMNVSTLELGDSALYLCASSLTQVSTDTQYFGPGTRLTVL.

The chain couples TRBV19 to TRBJ1-5; D remains ambiguous. V was cut by 8 bases and J by 6 bases, with 17 bases left in between. The germline V gene has CDR1 LNHDA and CDR2 SQIVND (reference sequence). This CDR3 region has 14 residues. CDR3 region: CASSRHQSRQPQHF. The CDR3, as DNA: TGTGCCAGTTCGCGACATCAGTCACGTCAGCCCCAGCATTTT.

The table lists this clone with a few counts. The chain couples TRBV27 to TRBJ2-7; 9 nucleotides agree with TRBD1. This CDR3 spans 14 amino acids. J lost 4 bases, V lost 6 bases, and 7 bases had no gene match. The germline V gene has CDR1 MNHEY and CDR2 SMNVEV (reference sequence). CDR3 amino acids: CASRTAGQGYEQYF. The CDR3 DNA is TGTGCCAGCAGAACCGCGGGACAGGGATACGAGCAGTACTTC.

This chain connects TRBV2 to TRBJ2-5, with 13 bases identical to TRBD2. Germline V gene sequence: CDR1 SNHLY, CDR2 FYNNEI. The CDR3 is 15 residues long. Losses at the gene ends were 6 bases for V and 5 bases for J; bases not matched to a gene: 6. The CDR3 reads CASRMTSGRFETQYF. The CDR3 DNA is TGTGCCAGCAGAATGACTAGCGGGAGGTTCGAGACCCAGTACTTC. The variable domain in full, with the rest retrieved from reference TRBV2 and TRBJ2-5, is EPEVTQTPSHQVTQMGQEVILRCVPISNHLYFYWYRQILGQKVEFLVSFYNNEISEKSEIFDDQFSVERPDGSNFTLKIRSTKLEDSAMYFCASRMTSGRFETQYFGPGTRLLVL.

The CDR3 DNA follows: TGTGCCAGCAGCTTGGTTCCAGCGGGAGGAGCCAACGTCCTGACTTTC. Its protein is CASSLVPAGGANVLTF. The chain uses TRBV5-6 and TRBJ2-6, with 9 bases identical to TRBD2. From germline, CDR1 is SGHDT and CDR2 YYEEEE. The CDR3 runs to 16 residues. V lost 0 bases, J lost 7 bases, and 5 bases stayed unmatched.

The chain carries TRBV5-4 and TRBJ2-5, with unresolved D. CDR1 is SGHNT, CDR2 YYREEE, per germline (reference sequence). The CDR3 length is 13 residues. V was cut by 4 bases and J by 0 bases, with 7 bases left in between. The CDR3 DNA reads as TGTGCCAGCAGCAATAACAACCAAGAGACCCAGTACTTC. Translating gives CASSNNNQETQYF.

This clone was recorded only once. The chain uses TRBV7-9 and TRBJ1-1; TRBD1 matches 7 bases. The CDR3 contains 16 residues. Germline CDR1 is SEHNR and CDR2 is FQNEAQ (reference sequence). V was clipped by 4 bases and J by 1 base; unmatched bases: 9. CDR3 region: CASSSQGKEGNTEAFF. The DNA for the CDR3 is TGTGCCAGCAGCTCACAGGGGAAGGAGGGGAACACTGAAGCTTTCTTT.

This chain uses TRBV5-4 with TRBJ1-2; D gene unclear. This CDR3 contains 15 residues. Germline CDR1 and CDR2: SGHNT and YYREEE (reference sequence). V was shortened by 4 bases and J by 5 bases, with 18 bases between the two germline ends. The CDR3 bases are TGTGCCAGCAGCCCTGGTTCCTACGCAGCGTATGGCTACACCTTC. Protein: CASSPGSYAAYGYTF. Based on the CDR3 plus reference TRBV5-4 and TRBJ1-2, the full variable domain is ETGVTQSPTHLIKTRGQQVTLRCSSQSGHNTVSWYQQALGQGPQFIFQYYREEENGRGNFPPRFSGLQFPNYSSELNVNALELDDSALYLCASSPGSYAAYGYTFGSGTRLTVV.

The chain recombines TRBV4-2 with TRBJ1-1; D ambiguous. This CDR3 spans 15 amino acids. Germline CDR1 is LGHNA and CDR2 is YNFKEQ. The V end was cut by 0 bases, the J end by 1 base, with 9 bases between. CDR3 in DNA: TGTGCCAGCAGCCAAGACAGGTTGTCGAACACTGAAGCTTTCTTT. Residues: CASSQDRLSNTEAFF.

CDR3 sequence reads: CASSEGVAGDSYNEQFF. For the CDR3, the DNA is TGCGCCAGCAGTGAGGGGGTAGCGGGGGACTCCTACAATGAGCAGTTCTTC. The chain links TRBV10-2 to TRBJ2-1; 9 bases align to TRBD2. CDR1 and CDR2 (germline): WSHSY, SAAADI. V shed 2 bases and J 0 bases; nucleotides not matched to a gene: 5. This CDR3 comprises 17 residues.

The genes are TRBV7-3 and TRBJ2-3; D remains unclear. The CDR3 loop spans 14 amino acids. Trimming shortened V by 4 bases and J by 3 bases, and 11 bases separated the two germline ends. Germline V CDR1 and CDR2: SGHTA, FQGTGA. The CDR3 DNA follows: TGTGCCAGCAGCTCCGGTCGGTATACAGATACGCAGTATTTT. This sequence encodes CASSSGRYTDTQYF. The entire variable domain, with the rest obtained from reference TRBV7-3 and TRBJ2-3, is as follows: GAGVSQTPSNKVTEKGKYVELRCDPISGHTALYWYRQSLGQGPEFLIYFQGTGAADDSGLPNDRFFAVRPEGSVSTLKIQRTERGDSAVYLCASSSGRYTDTQYFGPGTRLTVL.